This T cell receptor beta chain stems from a study of CXCR3-negative and CXCR3-positive naive CD8 T cells. Comment on this clonotype: The antigen remains undetermined.

The CDR3 loop spans 14 amino acids. Looked up from germline, CDR1 is PRHDT and CDR2 is FYEKMQ (reference sequence). Each TRB cDNA library was prepared by 5' RACE (with UMI labels). TCRdb reprocessed the 5' RACE reads and stores each CDR3 protein as one record, lacking DNA. The listing records over 50,000 distinct CDR3 sequences. Broader study findings: The study found more hydrophobic TRB CDR3s in CXCR3-positive naive cells than in CXCR3-negative naive cells. Both naive subsets showed comparably high diversity, and memory CD8+ cells showed much lower diversity.

Subsets of CD8+ T cells were each sorted in triplicate at approximately 300,000 cells apiece. Naive CD8+ T cells had a CD45RO-CCR7+CD27+CD95- phenotype. This TCR was recovered from a human donor in good health. Some clones in this sample may be carry-over from other donors' samples. The sample taken for sequencing was naive CXCR3+ CD8+ T cells from blood. Subset of the sample: CD45RO-CCR7+CD27+CD95- naive CD8+ T cells expressing CXCR3 (TNR3+). V gene TRBV13 combines with J gene TRBJ2-1; TCRdb returns TRBD2, unconfirmable since there is no DNA. CDR3 amino acids: CASSLAAGNNEQFF. Full variable domain (rest looked up from reference TRBV13 and TRBJ2-1): AAGVIQSPRHLIKEKRETATLKCYPIPRHDTVYWYQQGPGQDPQFLISFYEKMQSDKGSIPDRFSAQQFSDYHSELNMSSLELGDSALYFCASSLAAGNNEQFFGPGTRLTVL.